The TCR beta chain under discussion was sequenced for a study of blood T cells in healthy people across ages. In germline, CDR1 is SGDLS, CDR2 YYNGEE. Trimming pared 2 bases from V and 2 bases from J, leaving 13 bases between. The CDR3 length is 15 residues. Primed by a sample-barcoded 5' primer and a J-beta primer mix, a second PCR proceeded for about 6 to 12 cycles. Each CDR3 protein is one row after TCRdb ran MiXCR on the 5' RACE reads. This table has fewer than 900,000 distinct CDR3 sequences, about 36% appearing once. The table lists this clonotype with many counts. The receptor was isolated from a man aged 18 to 35 in good health. Sequencing was performed on blood. The chain uses TRBV9 and TRBJ1-1, with unresolved D. The CDR3 bases are TGTGCCAGCAGCGTGCTCCCCGGCCACAACACTGAAGCTTTCTTT. The encoded protein is CASSVLPGHNTEAFF.